The rows below give T cell receptor beta chains drawn from one sample of a study of neurological immune-mediated disorders. A single record per CDR3 protein comes from TCRdb applying MiXCR to the 5' RACE reads. The sample records fewer than 55,000 distinct CDR3 sequences, under 6.5% being singletons. The sample was CD4+ T cells from blood. The source is a woman in her 40s in good health. The CDR3 runs from the conserved cysteine through the conserved F or W. D genes are given only for firm matches. Sizes are listed as how often the clone was seen (once, few, many) or a class if it is expanded.

v_gene	j_gene	d_gene	abundance	CDR3nt	CDR3aa
TRBV12-3/TRBV12-4	TRBJ1-5	.	many	TGTGCCAGCAGTGCAGGCCGTATACAGATGCATAGCAATCAGCCCCAGCATTTT	CASSAGRIQMHSNQPQHF
TRBV20-1	TRBJ2-6	.	many	TGCAGTGCTAGAGATAGGACGGTTGCCAACGTCCTGACTTTC	CSARDRTVANVLTF
TRBV5-5	TRBJ2-2	TRBD2	many	TGTGCCAGCAGCTCAACTAGCGGGACCGGGGAGCTGTTTTTT	CASSSTSGTGELFF
TRBV20-1	TRBJ2-5	TRBD2	many	TGCAGTTCCGGGGTCCCACCCGGGAGGGAGACCCAGTACTTC	CSSGVPPGRETQYF
TRBV5-1	TRBJ2-7	.	many	TGCGCCAGCAGCTTGGGACATAGTTACTCCTACGAGCAGTACTTC	CASSLGHSYSYEQYF
TRBV10-3	TRBJ1-1	TRBD1	many	TGTGCCATCAGCCAAGACAGGGGCACTGAAGCTTTCTTT	CAISQDRGTEAFF
TRBV4-1	TRBJ1-5	TRBD1	many	TGCGCCAGCAGCCAAGGACAGGGAAGTAATCAGCCCCAGCATTTT	CASSQGQGSNQPQHF
TRBV25-1	TRBJ1-5	.	many	TGTGCCAGCAGTGACCCAGGGGAAGGCCAGCCCCAGCATTTT	CASSDPGEGQPQHF
TRBV20-1	TRBJ2-5	.	many	TGCAGTGCTAGAGATTCGCGGACTACTAAAGAGACCCAGTACTTC	CSARDSRTTKETQYF
TRBV28	TRBJ2-6	.	many	TGTGCCAGCAGCTGGAGTCGCTCTGGGGCCAACGTCCTGACTTTC	CASSWSRSGANVLTF
TRBV19	TRBJ2-1	.	many	TGTGCCAGTAGTATAGTCGGGGCGGGTCACAATGAGCAGTTCTTC	CASSIVGAGHNEQFF
TRBV9	TRBJ2-5	.	many	TGTGCCAGCAGCGTAGGGTCTACTAGCCGGGAGACCCAGTACTTC	CASSVGSTSRETQYF
TRBV3-1	TRBJ2-7	.	many	TGTGCCAGCAGCCCAGGGGTGGCGGGAGCAGGCGAGCAGTACTTC	CASSPGVAGAGEQYF